This is a list of T cell receptor beta chains from one sample in a study of metastatic and nonmetastatic thyroid tumors. Through MiXCR, TCRdb re-clonotyped the PCR reads. This sample has about 33,000 clones; 15% to 20% occur once, and the top ten carry around 12%. Sequenced: blood. Source of these receptors: a male donor with papillary thyroid cancer or a benign thyroid nodule (not recorded which). Some clones in this sample may be carry-over from other donors' samples. The CDR3 runs from the conserved cysteine through the conserved F or W. The D gene is left open where the match is weak. Some rows have no size entry. The others give once, few or many, or a class for an expanded clone.

V gene	D gene	clone size	J gene	CDR3 DNA	CDR3 protein
TRBV29-1	NA	few	TRBJ1-1	TGCAGCGTTCAGAACACTGACGCTTTCTTT	CSVQNTDAFF
TRBV11-3	NA	many	TRBJ2-2	TGTGCCAGCAGCTTAGTCCCCCTTAGAAAGGGGAACACCGGGGAGCTGTTTTTT	CASSLVPLRKGNTGELFF
TRBV10-3	TRBD1	many	TRBJ2-7	TGTGCCATCAGCTCCGGGACAGGGGGCTACGAGCAGTACTTC	CAISSGTGGYEQYF
TRBV5-1	TRBD2	NA	TRBJ2-7	TGCGCCAGCAACTTAGGCCTGGGGACTAGCGTAGACTCCTACGAGCAGTACTTC	CASNLGLGTSVDSYEQYF
TRBV6-2/TRBV6-3	NA	few	TRBJ1-2	TGTGCCAGCAGTTATGGTACCTATGGCTACACCTTC	CASSYGTYGYTF
TRBV19	TRBD1	many	TRBJ2-2	TGTGCCAGTAGGGGGACAGGCCGAAGAACCGGGGAGCTGTTTTTT	CASRGTGRRTGELFF
TRBV20-1	NA	NA	TRBJ1-6	TGCAGTGCTAGAGACGGCAGGGGATTCTCTGATTCACCCCTCCACTTT	CSARDGRGFSDSPLHF
TRBV10-3	TRBD1	many	TRBJ2-5	TGTGCCATCAGTGTCGGGACAGGGGTAGCGGAGACCCAGTACTTC	CAISVGTGVAETQYF
TRBV29-1	TRBD2	NA	TRBJ2-5	TGCAGTGTCCGGGAGGGGGAGACCCAGTACTTC	CSVREGETQYF
TRBV19	TRBD2	NA	TRBJ2-3	TGTGCCAGTAGTATGGGCGTAGCGGGAGCGGATACGCAGTATTTT	CASSMGVAGADTQYF
TRBV12-3/TRBV12-4	NA	NA	TRBJ1-3	TGTGCCAGCCAGGCTAGCTCTGGAAACACCATATATTTT	CASQASSGNTIYF
TRBV12-3/TRBV12-4	NA	many	TRBJ2-5	TGTGCCAGCAGATTGTGGGGCCAAGAGACCCAGTACTTC	CASRLWGQETQYF
TRBV11-3	NA	many	TRBJ2-1	TGTGCCAGCAGCTTAGGTGGGGGGCGACCCTACAATGAGCAGTTCTTC	CASSLGGGRPYNEQFF
TRBV28	NA	NA	TRBJ1-1	TGTGCCAGCAGTTTTGAGGCGAACACTGAAGCTTTCTTT	CASSFEANTEAFF
TRBV6-1	TRBD2	NA	TRBJ2-5	TGTGCCAGCAGCCAAAATGACCCAGGACTAGCGGGAGTAAAAGAGACCCAGTACTTC	CASSQNDPGLAGVKETQYF
TRBV24-1	NA	NA	TRBJ2-7	TGTGCCACCACAGATAGCGGTAGCCGATCCTACGAGCAGTACTTC	CATTDSGSRSYEQYF
TRBV20-1	NA	many	TRBJ2-3	TGCAGTGCTACTCAGGGGATAGGGTCCCCTATGTCAGATACGCAGTATTTT	CSATQGIGSPMSDTQYF
TRBV6-1	NA	few	TRBJ1-3	TGTGCCAGCAGTGAGAACTCCGTCTCTGGAAACACCATATATTTT	CASSENSVSGNTIYF
TRBV27	TRBD2	medium-sized	TRBJ2-1	TGTGCCAGCGCGAGCGGGAGCTCCTACAATGAGCAGTTCTTC	CASASGSSYNEQFF
TRBV5-5	TRBD1	many	TRBJ2-5	TGTGCCAGCAGCCTATGGACAGGGGAAGAGACCCAGTACTTC	CASSLWTGEETQYF
TRBV28	NA	many	TRBJ1-4	TGTGCCAGCAGTTTTAACAGGGAGGGGGCAACTAATGAAAAACTGTTTTTT	CASSFNREGATNEKLFF
TRBV20-1	NA	many	TRBJ2-7	TGCAGTGCTAGAAGCTGGGACCCCGGATTCGACGAGCAGTACTTC	CSARSWDPGFDEQYF
TRBV15	TRBD2	many	TRBJ2-1	TGTGCCACCAGCACGTTACCGCCGGGACTAAACAATGAGCAGTTCTTC	CATSTLPPGLNNEQFF
TRBV6-2/TRBV6-3	TRBD1	NA	TRBJ2-2	TGTGCCAGCAGTTCTCGCACCCAGGGGGCTGGTGCCCCCCCGATAAGGGAGCTGTTTTTT	CASSSRTQGAGAPPIRELFF
TRBV5-1	NA	NA	TRBJ2-6	TGCGTCAGCAGCTTTGGGTCCGGGGCCAACGTACTGACTTTC	CVSSFGSGANVLTF
TRBV6-1	NA	few	TRBJ2-2	TGTGCCGGCATCGCCGGTACAGGGAATACTGCCGGGGAGCTGTTTTTT	CAGIAGTGNTAGELFF
TRBV10-3	TRBD1	many	TRBJ2-7	TGTGCCATCAGGCGGGACAGGGGGTCCTACGAGCAGTACTTC	CAIRRDRGSYEQYF
TRBV2	NA	many	TRBJ2-7	TGTGCCAGCAGTAGTATTTACGAGCAGTACTTC	CASSSIYEQYF
TRBV7-9	NA	many	TRBJ1-2	TGTGCCAGCAGCGAAAGCACTGAAGCTAACTATGGCTACACCTTC	CASSESTEANYGYTF
TRBV6-1	NA	few	TRBJ1-2	TGTGCCAGCAGTCTGGACGGACTCTATGGCTACACCTTC	CASSLDGLYGYTF
TRBV28	NA	many	TRBJ1-5	TGTGCCAGCAGTTTTGGGGTTCAGCCCCAGCATTTT	CASSFGVQPQHF